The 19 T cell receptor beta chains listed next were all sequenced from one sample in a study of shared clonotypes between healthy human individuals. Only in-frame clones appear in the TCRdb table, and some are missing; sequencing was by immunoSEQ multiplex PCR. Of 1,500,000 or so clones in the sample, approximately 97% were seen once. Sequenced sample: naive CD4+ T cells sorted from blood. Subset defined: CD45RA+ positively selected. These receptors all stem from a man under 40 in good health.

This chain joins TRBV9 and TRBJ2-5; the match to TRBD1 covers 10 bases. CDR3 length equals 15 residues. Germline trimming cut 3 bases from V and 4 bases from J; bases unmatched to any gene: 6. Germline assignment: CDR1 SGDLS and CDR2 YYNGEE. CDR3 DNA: TGTGCCAGCAGCGCCAGGGACAGGGGTCGAGAGACCCAGTACTTC. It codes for CASSARDRGRETQYF.

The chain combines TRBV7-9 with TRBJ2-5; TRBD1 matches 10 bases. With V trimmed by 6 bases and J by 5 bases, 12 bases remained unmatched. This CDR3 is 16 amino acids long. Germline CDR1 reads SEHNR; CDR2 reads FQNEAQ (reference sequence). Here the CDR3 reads CASSDPPGQGYETQYF. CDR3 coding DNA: TGTGCCAGCAGTGACCCCCCGGGACAGGGGTATGAGACCCAGTACTTC.

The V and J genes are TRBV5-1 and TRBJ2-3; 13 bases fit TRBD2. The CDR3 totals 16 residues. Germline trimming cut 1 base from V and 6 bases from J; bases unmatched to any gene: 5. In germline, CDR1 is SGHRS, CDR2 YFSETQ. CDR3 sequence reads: CASSLTSGRASDTQYF. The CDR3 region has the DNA TGCGCCAGCAGCTTGACTAGCGGGAGGGCCAGTGATACGCAGTATTTT.

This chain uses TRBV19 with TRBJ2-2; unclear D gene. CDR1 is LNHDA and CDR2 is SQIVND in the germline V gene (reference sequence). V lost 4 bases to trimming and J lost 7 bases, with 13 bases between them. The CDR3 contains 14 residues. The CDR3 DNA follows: TGTGCCAGTAGTACCGGACGAGGCGGCGGGGAGCTGTTTTTT. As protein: CASSTGRGGGELFF.

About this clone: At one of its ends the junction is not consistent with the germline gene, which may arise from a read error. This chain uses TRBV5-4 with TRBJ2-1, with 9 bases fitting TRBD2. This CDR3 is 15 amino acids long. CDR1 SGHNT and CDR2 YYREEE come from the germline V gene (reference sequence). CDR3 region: CASTLRTSDYNEQFF. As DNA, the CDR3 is TGTGCCAGCACCTTGCGGACTAGCGATTACAATGAGCAGTTCTTC.

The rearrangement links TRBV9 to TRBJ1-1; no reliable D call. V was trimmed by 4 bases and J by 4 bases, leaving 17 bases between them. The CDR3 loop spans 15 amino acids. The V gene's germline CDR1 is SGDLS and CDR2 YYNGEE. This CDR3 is CASSYTWGGITEAFF. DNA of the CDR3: TGTGCCAGCAGCTACACCTGGGGAGGGATCACTGAAGCTTTCTTT.

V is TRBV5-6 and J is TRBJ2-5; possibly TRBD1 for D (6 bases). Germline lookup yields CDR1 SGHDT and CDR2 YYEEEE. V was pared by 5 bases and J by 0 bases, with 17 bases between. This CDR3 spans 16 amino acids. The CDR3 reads CASRPPLGHHQETQYF. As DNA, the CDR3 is TGTGCCAGCAGGCCCCCCCTGGGACACCACCAAGAGACCCAGTACTTC.

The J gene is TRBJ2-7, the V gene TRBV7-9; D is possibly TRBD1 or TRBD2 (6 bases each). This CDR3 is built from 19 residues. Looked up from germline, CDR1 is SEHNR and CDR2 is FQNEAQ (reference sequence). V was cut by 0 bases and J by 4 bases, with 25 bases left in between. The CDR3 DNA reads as TGTGCCAGCAGCTTAGCGCGGGATGGGGGCAGCGAGGCGAGGTACGAGCAGTACTTC. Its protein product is CASSLARDGGSEARYEQYF.

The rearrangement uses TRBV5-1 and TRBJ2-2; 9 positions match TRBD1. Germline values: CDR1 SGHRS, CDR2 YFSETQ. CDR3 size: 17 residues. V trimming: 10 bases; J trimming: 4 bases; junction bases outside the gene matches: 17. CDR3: CAGPSRDRATGTGELFF. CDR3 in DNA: TGCGCCGGCCCATCGCGGGACAGGGCGACGGGCACCGGGGAGCTGTTTTTT. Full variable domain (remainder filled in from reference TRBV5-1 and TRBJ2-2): KAGVTQTPRYLIKTRGQQVTLSCSPISGHRSVSWYQQTPGQGLQFLFEYFSETQRNKGNFPGRFSGRQFSNSRSEMNVSTLELGDSALYLCAGPSRDRATGTGELFFGEGSRLTVL.

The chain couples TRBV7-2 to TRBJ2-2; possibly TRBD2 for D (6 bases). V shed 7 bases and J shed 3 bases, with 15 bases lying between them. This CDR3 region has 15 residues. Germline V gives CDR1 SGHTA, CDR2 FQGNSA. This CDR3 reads CASIRDLSYTGELFF. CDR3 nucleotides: TGTGCCAGCATCCGGGACTTAAGCTACACCGGGGAGCTGTTTTTT.

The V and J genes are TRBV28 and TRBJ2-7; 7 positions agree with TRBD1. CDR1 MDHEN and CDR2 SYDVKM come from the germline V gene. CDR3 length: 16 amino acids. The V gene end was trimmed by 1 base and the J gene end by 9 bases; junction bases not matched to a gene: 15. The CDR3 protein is CASSLSPLNPDRRQYF. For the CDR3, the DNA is TGTGCCAGCAGTTTATCACCCCTTAACCCGGACAGGCGGCAGTACTTC.

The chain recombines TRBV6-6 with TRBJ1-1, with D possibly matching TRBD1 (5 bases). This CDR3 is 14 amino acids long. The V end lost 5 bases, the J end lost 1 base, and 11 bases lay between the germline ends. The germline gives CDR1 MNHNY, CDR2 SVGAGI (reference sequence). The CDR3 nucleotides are TGTGCCAGCAGTCCCTCGGGGGAGAACACTGAAGCTTTCTTT. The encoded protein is CASSPSGENTEAFF.

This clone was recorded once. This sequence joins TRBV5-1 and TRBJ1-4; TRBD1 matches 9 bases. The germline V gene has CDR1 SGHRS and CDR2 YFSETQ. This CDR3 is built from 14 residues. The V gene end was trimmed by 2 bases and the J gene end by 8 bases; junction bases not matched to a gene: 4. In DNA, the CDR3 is TGCGCCAGCAGCTTTGGGACAGGGAGAGAAAAACTGTTTTTT. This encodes CASSFGTGREKLFF.

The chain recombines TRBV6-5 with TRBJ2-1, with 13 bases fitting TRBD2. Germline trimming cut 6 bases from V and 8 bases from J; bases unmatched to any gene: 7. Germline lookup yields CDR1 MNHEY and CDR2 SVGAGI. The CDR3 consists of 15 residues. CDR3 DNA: TGTGCCAGCAGAAGCGGACTAGCGGGAGTGGATGAGCAGTTCTTC. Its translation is CASRSGLAGVDEQFF.

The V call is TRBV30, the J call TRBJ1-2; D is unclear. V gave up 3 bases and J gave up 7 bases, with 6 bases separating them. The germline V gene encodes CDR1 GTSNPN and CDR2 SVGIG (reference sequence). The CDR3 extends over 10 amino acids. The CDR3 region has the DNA TGTGCCTGGAGACCTGGTGGCTACACCTTC. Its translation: CAWRPGGYTF. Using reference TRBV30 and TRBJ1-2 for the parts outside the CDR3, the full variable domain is SQTIHQWPATLVQPVGSPLSLECTVEGTSNPNLYWYRQAAGRGLQLLFYSVGIGQISSEVPQNLSASRPQDRQFILSSKKLLLSDSGFYLCAWRPGGYTFGSGTRLTVV.

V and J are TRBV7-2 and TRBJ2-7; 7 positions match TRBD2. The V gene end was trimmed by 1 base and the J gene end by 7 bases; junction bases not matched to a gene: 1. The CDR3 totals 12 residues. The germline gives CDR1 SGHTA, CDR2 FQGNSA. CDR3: CASSLVLAEQYF. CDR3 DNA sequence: TGTGCCAGCAGCTTAGTACTAGCGGAGCAGTACTTC.

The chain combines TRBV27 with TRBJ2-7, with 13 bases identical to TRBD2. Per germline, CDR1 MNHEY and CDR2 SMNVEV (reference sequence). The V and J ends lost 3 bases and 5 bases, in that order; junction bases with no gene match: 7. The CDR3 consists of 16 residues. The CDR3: CASSFSTSGRVHEQYF. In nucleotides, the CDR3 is TGTGCCAGCAGTTTTTCTACTAGCGGGAGGGTCCACGAGCAGTACTTC.

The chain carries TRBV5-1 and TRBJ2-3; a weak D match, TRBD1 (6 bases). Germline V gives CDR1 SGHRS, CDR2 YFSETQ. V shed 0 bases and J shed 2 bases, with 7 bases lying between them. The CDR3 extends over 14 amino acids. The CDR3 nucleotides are TGCGCCAGCAGCTTGGGGGGGCTCACAGATACGCAGTATTTT. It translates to CASSLGGLTDTQYF. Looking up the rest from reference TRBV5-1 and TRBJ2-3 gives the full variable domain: KAGVTQTPRYLIKTRGQQVTLSCSPISGHRSVSWYQQTPGQGLQFLFEYFSETQRNKGNFPGRFSGRQFSNSRSEMNVSTLELGDSALYLCASSLGGLTDTQYFGPGTRLTVL.

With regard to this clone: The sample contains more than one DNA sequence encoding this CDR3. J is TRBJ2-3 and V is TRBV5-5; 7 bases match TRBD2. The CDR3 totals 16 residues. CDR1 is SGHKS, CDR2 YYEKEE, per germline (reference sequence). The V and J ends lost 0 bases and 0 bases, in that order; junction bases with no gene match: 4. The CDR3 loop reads CASSLGLAVSTDTQYF. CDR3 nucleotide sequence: TGTGCCAGCAGCTTGGGCCTAGCGGTTAGCACAGATACGCAGTATTTT.